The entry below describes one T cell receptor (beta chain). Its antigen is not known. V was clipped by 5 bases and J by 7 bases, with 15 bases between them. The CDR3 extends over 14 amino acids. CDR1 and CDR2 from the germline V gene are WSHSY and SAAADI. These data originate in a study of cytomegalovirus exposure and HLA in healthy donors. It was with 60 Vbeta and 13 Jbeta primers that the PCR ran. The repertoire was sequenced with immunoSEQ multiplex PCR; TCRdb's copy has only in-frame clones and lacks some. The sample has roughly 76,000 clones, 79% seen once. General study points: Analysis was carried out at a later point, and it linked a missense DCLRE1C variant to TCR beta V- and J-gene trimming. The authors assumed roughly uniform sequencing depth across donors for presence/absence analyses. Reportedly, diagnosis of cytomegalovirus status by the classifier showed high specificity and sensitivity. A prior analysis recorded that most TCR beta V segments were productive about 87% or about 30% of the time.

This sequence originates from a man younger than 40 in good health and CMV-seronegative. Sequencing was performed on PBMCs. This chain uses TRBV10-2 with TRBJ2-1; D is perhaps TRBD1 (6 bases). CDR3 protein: CASSPHWGPNEQFF. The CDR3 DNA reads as TGCGCCAGCAGTCCCCACTGGGGGCCAAATGAGCAGTTCTTC.